This T cell receptor beta chain comes out of a study of blood T cell repertoires in COVID-19. In the study overall: The United States, Italy and Spain supplied acute and convalescent COVID-19 samples. PBMCs, B-cell-depleted T cells, or T cells provided the cDNA or gDNA that made up the material.

Germline CDR1 reads SGHRS; CDR2 reads YFSETQ. The CDR3 loop spans 18 amino acids. V lost 2 bases to trimming and J lost 0 bases; unmatched junction nucleotides: 5. The method was immunoSEQ multiplex PCR; TCRdb's version includes in-frame clones alone and lacks a portion of them. Of just under 250,000 clones in the sample, about 86% are singletons; the top ten hold around 2.9%. The sequence derives from a woman in her 30s who had recovered from COVID-19. The source material was peripheral blood. This chain connects TRBV5-1 to TRBJ2-4, with 13 bases fitting TRBD2. The CDR3 sequence: CASSLLAGGLGAKNIQYF. DNA of the CDR3: TGCGCCAGCAGCTTACTAGCGGGGGGGCTCGGAGCCAAAAACATTCAGTACTTC.